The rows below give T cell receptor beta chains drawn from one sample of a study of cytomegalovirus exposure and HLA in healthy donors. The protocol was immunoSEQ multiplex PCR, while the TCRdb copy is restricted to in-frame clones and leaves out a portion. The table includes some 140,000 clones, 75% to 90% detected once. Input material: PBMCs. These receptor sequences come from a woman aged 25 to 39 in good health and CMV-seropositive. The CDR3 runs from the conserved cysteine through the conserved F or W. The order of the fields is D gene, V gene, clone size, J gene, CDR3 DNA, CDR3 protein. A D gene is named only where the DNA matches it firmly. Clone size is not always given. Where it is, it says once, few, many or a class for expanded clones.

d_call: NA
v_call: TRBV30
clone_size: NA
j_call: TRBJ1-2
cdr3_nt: TGTGCCTGGTCACCCGGGGAGAACTATGGCTACACCTTC
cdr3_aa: CAWSPGENYGYTF

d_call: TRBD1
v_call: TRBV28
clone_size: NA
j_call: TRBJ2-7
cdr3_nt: TGTGCCAGCAGTTTGGCCTTAGGGGGACAGGGCAGCTACGAGCAGTACTTC
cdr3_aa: CASSLALGGQGSYEQYF

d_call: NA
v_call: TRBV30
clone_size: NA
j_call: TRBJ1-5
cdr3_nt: TGTGCCGCCGGCCCTACAGGGAATCAGCCCCAGCATTTT
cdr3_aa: CAAGPTGNQPQHF

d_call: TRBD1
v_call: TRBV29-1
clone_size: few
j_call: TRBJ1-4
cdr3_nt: TGCAGCGTTCAGGGACAGGCCTATGAAAAACTGTTTTTT
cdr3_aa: CSVQGQAYEKLFF

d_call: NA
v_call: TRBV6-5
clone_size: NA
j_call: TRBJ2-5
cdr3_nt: TGTGCCAACTTCTTCAGTCCAGGGGCAGGGGAGACCCAGTACTTC
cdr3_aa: CANFFSPGAGETQYF

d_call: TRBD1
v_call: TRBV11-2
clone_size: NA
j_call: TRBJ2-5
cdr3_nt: TGTGCCAGCAGCTTACAGGGGGCGGAGACCCAGTACTTC
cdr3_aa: CASSLQGAETQYF

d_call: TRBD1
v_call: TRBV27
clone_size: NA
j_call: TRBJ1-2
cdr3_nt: TGTGCCAGCAGTTTATCGGGGACAGGGAGCTACTATGGCTACACCTTC
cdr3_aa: CASSLSGTGSYYGYTF

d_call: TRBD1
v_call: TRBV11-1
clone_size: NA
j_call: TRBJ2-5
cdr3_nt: TGTGCCAGCAGCTTTGACAGGGAGGAGACCCAGTACTTC
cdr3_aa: CASSFDREETQYF

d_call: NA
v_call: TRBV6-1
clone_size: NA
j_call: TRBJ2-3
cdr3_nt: TGTGCCAGCAGGTCAGGGAATGGGCAGTATTTT
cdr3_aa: CASRSGNGQYF

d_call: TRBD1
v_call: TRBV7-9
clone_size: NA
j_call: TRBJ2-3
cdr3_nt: TGTGCCAGCAGCTCCCCCGACAGGGGGCAAGATACGCAGTATTTT
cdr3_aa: CASSSPDRGQDTQYF

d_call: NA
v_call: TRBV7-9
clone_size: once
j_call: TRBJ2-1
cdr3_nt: TGTGCCAGCAGCTTAGCGCGGACATCTGAGCAGTTCTTC
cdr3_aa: CASSLARTSEQFF

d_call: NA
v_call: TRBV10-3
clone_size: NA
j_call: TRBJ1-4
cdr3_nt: TGTGCCATCAGTGAGGTCAGACTCGCGGGGGAAAAACTGTTTTTT
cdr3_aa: CAISEVRLAGEKLFF

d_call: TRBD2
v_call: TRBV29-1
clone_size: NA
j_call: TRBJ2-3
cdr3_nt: TGCAGCGTTGACCAGCGGGAGTTAGATACGCAGTATTTT
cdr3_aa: CSVDQRELDTQYF

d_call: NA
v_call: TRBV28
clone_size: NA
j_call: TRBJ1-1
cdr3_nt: TGTGCCAGCAGTTTACGACGACAGCCCTCCAACACTGAAGCTTTCTTT
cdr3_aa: CASSLRRQPSNTEAFF

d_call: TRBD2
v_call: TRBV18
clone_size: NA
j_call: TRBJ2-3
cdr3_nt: TGTGCCAGCTCACCCCTCCTTCCAGCGGGGGTTGGAACAGATACGCAGTATTTT
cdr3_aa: CASSPLLPAGVGTDTQYF

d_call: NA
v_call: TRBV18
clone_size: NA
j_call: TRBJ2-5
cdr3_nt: TGTGCCAGCTCACCTGGACAGCAAGAGACCCAGTACTTC
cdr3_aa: CASSPGQQETQYF

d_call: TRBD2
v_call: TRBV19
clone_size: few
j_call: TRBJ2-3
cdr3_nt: TGTGCCAGTACTCCCACAGCGGGAGGCCCGGCAGATACGCAGTATTTT
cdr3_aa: CASTPTAGGPADTQYF

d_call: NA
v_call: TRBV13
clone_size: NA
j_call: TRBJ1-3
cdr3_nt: TGTGCCAGCAGCTCAACTCGGGACACTTACTCTGGAAACACCATATATTTT
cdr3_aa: CASSSTRDTYSGNTIYF

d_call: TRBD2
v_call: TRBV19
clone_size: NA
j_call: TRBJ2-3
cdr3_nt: TGTGCCAGTAGTTTAGTCCTCCGAGACAGGGGACTAGCGGGGTACCAATCCACAGATACGCAGTATTTT
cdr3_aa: CASSLVLRDRGLAGYQSTDTQYF

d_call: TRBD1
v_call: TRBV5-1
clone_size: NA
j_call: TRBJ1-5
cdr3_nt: TGCGCCAGCAGTCCCGGGACAGGGAATCAGCCCCAGCATTTT
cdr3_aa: CASSPGTGNQPQHF

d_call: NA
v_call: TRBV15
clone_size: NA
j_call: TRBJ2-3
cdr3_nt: TGTGCCACCAGCCGGGGAGATACGCAGTATTTT
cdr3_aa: CATSRGDTQYF

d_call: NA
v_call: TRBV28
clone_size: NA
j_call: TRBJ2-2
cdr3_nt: TGTGCCAGCGACACCGTGAACACCGGGGAGCTGTTTTTT
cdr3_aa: CASDTVNTGELFF

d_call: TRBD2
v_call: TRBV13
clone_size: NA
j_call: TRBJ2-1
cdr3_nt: TGTGCCAGCAGCGCCACGACTAGCGGGAGGGCCACCTACAATGAGCAGTTCTTC
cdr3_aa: CASSATTSGRATYNEQFF

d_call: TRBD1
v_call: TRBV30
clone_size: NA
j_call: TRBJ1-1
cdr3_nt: TGTGCCTGGAGTGTGGACAGGGGAATATCTGGAGCTGAAGCTTTCTTT
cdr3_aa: CAWSVDRGISGAEAFF

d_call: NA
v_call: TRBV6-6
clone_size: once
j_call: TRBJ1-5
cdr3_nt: TGTGCCAGCAAACAGCACAATCAGCCCCAGCATTTT
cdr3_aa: CASKQHNQPQHF

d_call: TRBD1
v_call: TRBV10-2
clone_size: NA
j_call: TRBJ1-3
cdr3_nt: TGCGCCAGCACCGAATTTGACAGGGTCGGAAACACCATATATTTT
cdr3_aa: CASTEFDRVGNTIYF

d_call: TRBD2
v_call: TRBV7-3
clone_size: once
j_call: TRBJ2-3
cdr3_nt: TGTGCCAGCAGCCCTACTAGCGGGGGCTACAGCACAGATACGCAGTATTTT
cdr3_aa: CASSPTSGGYSTDTQYF

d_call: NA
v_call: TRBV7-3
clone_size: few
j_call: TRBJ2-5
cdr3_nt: TGTGCCAGCAGCCGGTCTTCTCAAGAGACCCAGTACTTC
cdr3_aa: CASSRSSQETQYF

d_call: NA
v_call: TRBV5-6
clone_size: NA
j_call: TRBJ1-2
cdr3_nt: TGTGCCAGCAGCTTTGGAGGTGGCTACACCTTC
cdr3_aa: CASSFGGGYTF

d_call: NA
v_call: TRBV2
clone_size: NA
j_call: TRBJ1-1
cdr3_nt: TGTGCCAGCACAGGAACGGCGAACACTGAAGCTTTCTTT
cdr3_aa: CASTGTANTEAFF

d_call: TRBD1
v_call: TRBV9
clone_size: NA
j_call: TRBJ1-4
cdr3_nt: TGTGCCAGCAGCGTAGAAGGGGGCGCCTATGAAAAACTGTTTTTT
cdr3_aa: CASSVEGGAYEKLFF

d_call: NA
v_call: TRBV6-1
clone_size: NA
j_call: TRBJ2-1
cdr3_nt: TGTGCCAGCAGTGCCACAAACTACAATGAGCAGTTCTTC
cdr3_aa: CASSATNYNEQFF

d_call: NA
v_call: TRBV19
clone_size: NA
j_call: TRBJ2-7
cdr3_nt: TGTGCCAGTAGTACGGCCAGGGAATACGAGCAGTACTTC
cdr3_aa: CASSTAREYEQYF

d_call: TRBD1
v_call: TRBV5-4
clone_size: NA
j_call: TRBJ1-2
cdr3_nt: TGTGCCAGCAGCCGGACAGGGGGCGATATTGGCTACACCTTC
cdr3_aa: CASSRTGGDIGYTF

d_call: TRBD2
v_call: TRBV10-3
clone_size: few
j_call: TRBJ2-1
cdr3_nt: TGTGCCATCAGTGGACTAGCGGGAGGACGCTCCTACAATGAGCAGTTCTTC
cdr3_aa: CAISGLAGGRSYNEQFF

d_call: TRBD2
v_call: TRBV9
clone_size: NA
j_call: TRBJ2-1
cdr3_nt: TGTGCCAGCAGCGTAGCGGGAGGGCCAGAAGTCCATGAGCAGTTCTTC
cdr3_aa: CASSVAGGPEVHEQFF

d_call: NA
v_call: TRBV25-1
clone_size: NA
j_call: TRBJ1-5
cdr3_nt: TGTGCCAGCAGAAGGCAGGGGTATCAGCCCCAGCATTTT
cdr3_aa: CASRRQGYQPQHF

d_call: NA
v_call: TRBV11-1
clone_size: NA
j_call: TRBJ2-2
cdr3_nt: TGTGCCAGCAGCCTAGGGCACGGGGAGCTGTTTTTT
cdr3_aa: CASSLGHGELFF

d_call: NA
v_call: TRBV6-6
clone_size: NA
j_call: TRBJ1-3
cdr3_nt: TGTGCCAGCAGTTACTCTGAGGGTGGTGGAAACACCATATATTTT
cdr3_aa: CASSYSEGGGNTIYF

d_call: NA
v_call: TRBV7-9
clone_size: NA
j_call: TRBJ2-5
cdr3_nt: TGTTCCAGCAGCCCCCTCCGAGAGACCCAGTACTTC
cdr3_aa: CSSSPLRETQYF

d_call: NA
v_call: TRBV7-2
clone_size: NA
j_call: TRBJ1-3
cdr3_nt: TGTGCCAGCAGCCTTTGGGACTTCGGCTCTGGAAACACCATATATTTT
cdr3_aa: CASSLWDFGSGNTIYF

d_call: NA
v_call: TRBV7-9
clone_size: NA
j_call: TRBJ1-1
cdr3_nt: TGTGCCAGCAGCTCCCATCCGGACACTGAAGCTTTCTTT
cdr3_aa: CASSSHPDTEAFF

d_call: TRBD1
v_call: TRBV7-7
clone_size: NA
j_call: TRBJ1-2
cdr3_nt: TGTGCCAGCAGTTCTCTAGGGGGCGCCCCAGTGATAGCTAACTATGGCTACACCTTC
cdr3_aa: CASSSLGGAPVIANYGYTF

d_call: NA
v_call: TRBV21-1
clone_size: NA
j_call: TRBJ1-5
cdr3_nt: TGTGCCAGCAGCAAACCAACAGGGGGTGGGCAGCCCCAGCATTTT
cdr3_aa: CASSKPTGGGQPQHF

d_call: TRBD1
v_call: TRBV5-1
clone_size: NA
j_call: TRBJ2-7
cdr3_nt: TGCGCCAGCAGCCTCAGACAGGGATCCTACGAGCAGTACTTC
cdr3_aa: CASSLRQGSYEQYF

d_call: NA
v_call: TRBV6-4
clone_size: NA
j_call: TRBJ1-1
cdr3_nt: TGTGCCAGCAGTGACAGGGCAGGGGTCACTGAAGCTTTCTTT
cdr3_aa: CASSDRAGVTEAFF

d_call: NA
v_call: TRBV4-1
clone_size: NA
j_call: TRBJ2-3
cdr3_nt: TGCGCCAGCAGCCAAGATAGGGGGGGGTTCCCTCTTCCGCAGTATTTT
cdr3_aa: CASSQDRGGFPLPQYF

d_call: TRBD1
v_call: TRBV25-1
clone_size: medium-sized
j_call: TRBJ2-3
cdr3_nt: TGTGCCAGCAGTGAATATACGACAGGGGAAGTCACAGATACGCAGTATTTT
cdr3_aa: CASSEYTTGEVTDTQYF

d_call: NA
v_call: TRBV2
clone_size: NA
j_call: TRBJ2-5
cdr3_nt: TGTGCCAGCAGGGTAGGGGGTACCCAGGGGGAGACCCAGTACTTC
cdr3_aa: CASRVGGTQGETQYF